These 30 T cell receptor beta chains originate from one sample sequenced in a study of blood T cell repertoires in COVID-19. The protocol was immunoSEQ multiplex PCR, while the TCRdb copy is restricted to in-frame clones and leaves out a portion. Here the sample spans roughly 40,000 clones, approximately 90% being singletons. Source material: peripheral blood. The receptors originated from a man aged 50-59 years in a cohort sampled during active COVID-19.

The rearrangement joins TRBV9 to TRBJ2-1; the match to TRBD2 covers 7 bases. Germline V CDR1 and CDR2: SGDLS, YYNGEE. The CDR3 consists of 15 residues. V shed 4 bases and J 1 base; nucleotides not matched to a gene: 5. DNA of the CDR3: TGTGCCAGCAGCCTTAGCGGGTCTTCCTACAATGAGCAGTTCTTC. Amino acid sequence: CASSLSGSSYNEQFF. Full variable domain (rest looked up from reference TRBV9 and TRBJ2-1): DSGVTQTPKHLITATGQRVTLRCSPRSGDLSVYWYQQSLDQGLQFLIQYYNGEERAKGNILERFSAQQFPDLHSELNLSSLELGDSALYFCASSLSGSSYNEQFFGPGTRLTVL.

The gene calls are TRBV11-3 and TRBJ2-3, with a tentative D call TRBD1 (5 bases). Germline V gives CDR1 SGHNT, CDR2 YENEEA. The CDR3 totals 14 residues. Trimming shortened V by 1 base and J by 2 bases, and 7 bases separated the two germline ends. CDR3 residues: CASSLGGYTDTQYF. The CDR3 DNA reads TGTGCCAGCAGCTTAGGGGGCTACACAGATACGCAGTATTTT.

The CDR3 loop is CASSLGTSTYEQYV. In nucleotides, the CDR3 is TGTGCCAGCAGCCTCGGGACTAGTACCTACGAGCAGTACGTC. The chain couples TRBV7-8 to TRBJ2-7, with TRBD2 matching over 8 bases. CDR1 is SGHVS, CDR2 FQNEAQ, per germline. Trimming cost V 5 bases and J 2 bases; bases outside gene matches: 5. This CDR3 has 14 amino acids.

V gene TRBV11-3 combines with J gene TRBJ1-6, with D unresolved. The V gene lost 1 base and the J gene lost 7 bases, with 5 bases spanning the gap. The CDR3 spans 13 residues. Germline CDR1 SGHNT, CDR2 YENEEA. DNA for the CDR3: TGTGCCAGCAGCTTAGGCGGGAATTCACCCCTCCACTTT. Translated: CASSLGGNSPLHF.

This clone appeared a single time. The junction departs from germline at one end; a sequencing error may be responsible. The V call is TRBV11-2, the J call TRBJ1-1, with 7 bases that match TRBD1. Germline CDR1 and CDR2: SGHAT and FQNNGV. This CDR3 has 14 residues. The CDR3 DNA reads TGTGCCAGCAGCCCACTGACAGGGAACGCTGAAGCTTTCTTT. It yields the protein CASSPLTGNAEAFF.

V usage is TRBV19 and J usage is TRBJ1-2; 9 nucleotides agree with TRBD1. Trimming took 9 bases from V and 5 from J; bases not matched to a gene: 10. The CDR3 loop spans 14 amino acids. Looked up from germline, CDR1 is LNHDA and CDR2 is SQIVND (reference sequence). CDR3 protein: CASRTGVGGYGYTF. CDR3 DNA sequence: TGTGCCAGCCGGACAGGGGTCGGAGGGTATGGCTACACCTTC.

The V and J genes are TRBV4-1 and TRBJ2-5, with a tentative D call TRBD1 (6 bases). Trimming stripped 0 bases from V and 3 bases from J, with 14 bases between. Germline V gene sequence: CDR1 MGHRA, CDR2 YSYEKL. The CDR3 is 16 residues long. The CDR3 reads CASSQERTAPKETQYF. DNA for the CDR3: TGCGCCAGCAGCCAAGAGCGGACAGCACCAAAAGAGACCCAGTACTTC.

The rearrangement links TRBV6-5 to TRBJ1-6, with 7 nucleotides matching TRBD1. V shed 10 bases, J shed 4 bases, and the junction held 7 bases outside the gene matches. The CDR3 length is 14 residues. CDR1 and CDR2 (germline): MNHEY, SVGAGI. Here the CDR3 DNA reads TGTGCCAACCCGTGGGGACAGTATAATTCACCCCTCCACTTT. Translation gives CANPWGQYNSPLHF.

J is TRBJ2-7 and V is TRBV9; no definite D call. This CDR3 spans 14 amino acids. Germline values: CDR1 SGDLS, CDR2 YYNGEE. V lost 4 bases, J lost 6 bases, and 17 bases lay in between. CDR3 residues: CASSPHPDGPEQYF. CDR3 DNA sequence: TGTGCCAGCAGCCCTCACCCAGATGGCCCCGAGCAGTACTTC.

CDR3 sequence reads: CASSLGRASTYEQYV. CDR3 sequence (DNA): TGTGCCAGCAGCTTAGGGAGGGCCTCGACCTACGAGCAGTACGTC. The chain combines TRBV7-8 with TRBJ2-7; D may be TRBD2 (6 bases). Trimming shortened V by 1 base and J by 2 bases, and 12 bases separated the two germline ends. In germline, CDR1 is SGHVS, CDR2 FQNEAQ. CDR3 length equals 15 residues.

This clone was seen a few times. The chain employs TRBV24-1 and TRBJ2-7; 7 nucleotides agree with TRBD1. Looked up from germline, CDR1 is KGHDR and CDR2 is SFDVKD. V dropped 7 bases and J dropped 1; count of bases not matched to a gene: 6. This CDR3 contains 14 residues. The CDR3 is CATSTQGMSYEQYF. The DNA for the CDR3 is TGTGCCACCAGCACACAGGGGATGTCCTACGAGCAGTACTTC.

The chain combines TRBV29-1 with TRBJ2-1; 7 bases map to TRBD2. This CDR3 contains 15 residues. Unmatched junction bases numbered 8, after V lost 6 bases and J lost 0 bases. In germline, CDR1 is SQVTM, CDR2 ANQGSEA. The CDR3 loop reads CSVYPTGGSYNEQFF. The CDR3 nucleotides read TGCAGCGTCTACCCCACGGGGGGCTCCTACAATGAGCAGTTCTTC.

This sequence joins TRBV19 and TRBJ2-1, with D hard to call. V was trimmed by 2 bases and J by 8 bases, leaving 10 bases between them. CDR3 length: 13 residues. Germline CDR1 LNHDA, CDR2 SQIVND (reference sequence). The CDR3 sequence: CASSISARYEQFF. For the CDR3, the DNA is TGTGCCAGTAGTATATCGGCTAGATATGAGCAGTTCTTC. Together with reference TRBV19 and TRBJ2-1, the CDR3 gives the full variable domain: DGGITQSPKYLFRKEGQNVTLSCEQNLNHDAMYWYRQDPGQGLRLIYYSQIVNDFQKGDIAEGYSVSREKKESFPLTVTSAQKNPTAFYLCASSISARYEQFFGPGTRLTVL.

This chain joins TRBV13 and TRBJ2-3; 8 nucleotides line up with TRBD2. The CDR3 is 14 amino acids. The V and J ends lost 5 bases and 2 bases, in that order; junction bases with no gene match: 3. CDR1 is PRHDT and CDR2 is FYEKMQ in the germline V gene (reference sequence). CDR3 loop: CASSPGLATDTQYF. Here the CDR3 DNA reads TGTGCCAGCAGCCCAGGACTAGCCACAGATACGCAGTATTTT.

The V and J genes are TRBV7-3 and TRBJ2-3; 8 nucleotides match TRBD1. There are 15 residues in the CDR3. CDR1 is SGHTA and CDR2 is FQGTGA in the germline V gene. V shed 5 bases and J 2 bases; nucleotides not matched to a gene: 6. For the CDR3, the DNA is TGTGCCAGCAGCCGAGGACAGGGATTCACAGATACGCAGTATTTT. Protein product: CASSRGQGFTDTQYF.

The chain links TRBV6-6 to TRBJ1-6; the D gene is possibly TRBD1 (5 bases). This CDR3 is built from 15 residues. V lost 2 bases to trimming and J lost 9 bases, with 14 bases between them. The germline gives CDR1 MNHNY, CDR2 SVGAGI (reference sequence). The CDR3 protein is CASSYLGELGSPLHF. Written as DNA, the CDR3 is TGTGCCAGCAGTTACCTAGGGGAATTGGGTTCACCCCTCCACTTT.

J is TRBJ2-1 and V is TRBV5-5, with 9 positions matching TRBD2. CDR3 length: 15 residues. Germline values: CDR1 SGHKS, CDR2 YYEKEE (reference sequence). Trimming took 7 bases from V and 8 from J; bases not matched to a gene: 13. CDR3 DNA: TGTGCCAGCTATTGGGCGGGAGGGCCTGGGGATGAGCAGTTCTTC. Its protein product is CASYWAGGPGDEQFF.

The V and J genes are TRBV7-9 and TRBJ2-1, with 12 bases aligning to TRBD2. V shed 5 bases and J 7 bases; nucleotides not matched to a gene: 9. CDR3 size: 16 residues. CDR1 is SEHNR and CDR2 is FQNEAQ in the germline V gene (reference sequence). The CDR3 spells CASSPTSGSRGNEQFF. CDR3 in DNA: TGTGCCAGCAGCCCGACTAGCGGGAGTAGAGGGAATGAGCAGTTCTTC.

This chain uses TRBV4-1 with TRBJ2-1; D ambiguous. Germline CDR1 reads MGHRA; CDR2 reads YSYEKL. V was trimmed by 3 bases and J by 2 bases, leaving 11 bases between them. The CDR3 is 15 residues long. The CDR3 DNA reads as TGCGCCAGCAGCCATGAAGGTCTAGCCTACAATGAGCAGTTCTTC. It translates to CASSHEGLAYNEQFF.

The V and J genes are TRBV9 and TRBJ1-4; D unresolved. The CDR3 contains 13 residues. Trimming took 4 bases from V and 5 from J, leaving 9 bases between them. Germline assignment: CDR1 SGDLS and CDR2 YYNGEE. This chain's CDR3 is CASSPGSNEKLFF. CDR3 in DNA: TGTGCCAGCAGCCCCGGGTCAAATGAAAAACTGTTTTTT. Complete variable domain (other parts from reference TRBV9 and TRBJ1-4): DSGVTQTPKHLITATGQRVTLRCSPRSGDLSVYWYQQSLDQGLQFLIQYYNGEERAKGNILERFSAQQFPDLHSELNLSSLELGDSALYFCASSPGSNEKLFFGSGTQLSVL.

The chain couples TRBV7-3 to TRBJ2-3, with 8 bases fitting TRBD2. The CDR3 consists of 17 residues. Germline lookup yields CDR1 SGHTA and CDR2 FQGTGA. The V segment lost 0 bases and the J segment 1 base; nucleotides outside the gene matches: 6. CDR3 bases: TGTGCCAGCAGCTTAACGTTAACTAGCGGACGCACAGATACGCAGTATTTT. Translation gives CASSLTLTSGRTDTQYF.

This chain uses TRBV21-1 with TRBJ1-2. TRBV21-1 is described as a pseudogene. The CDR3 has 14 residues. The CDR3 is CASSKLVALYGYTF. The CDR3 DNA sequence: TGTGCCAGCAGCAAACTAGTGGCCCTTTATGGCTACACCTTC.

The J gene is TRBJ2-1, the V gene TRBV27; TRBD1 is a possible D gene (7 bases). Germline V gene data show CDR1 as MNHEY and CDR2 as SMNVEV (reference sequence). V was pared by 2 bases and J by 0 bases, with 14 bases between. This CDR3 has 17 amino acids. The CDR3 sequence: CASSLDAGGSSYNEQFF. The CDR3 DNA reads TGTGCCAGCAGTTTAGATGCAGGGGGGAGCTCCTACAATGAGCAGTTCTTC.

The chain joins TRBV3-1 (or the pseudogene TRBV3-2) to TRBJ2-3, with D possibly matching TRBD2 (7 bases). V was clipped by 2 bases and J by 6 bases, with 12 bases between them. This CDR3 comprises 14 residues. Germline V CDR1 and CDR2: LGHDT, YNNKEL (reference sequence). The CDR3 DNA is TGTGCCAGCAGCCAAAGGGGGGGAGGTGATACGCAGTATTTT. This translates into CASSQRGGGDTQYF.

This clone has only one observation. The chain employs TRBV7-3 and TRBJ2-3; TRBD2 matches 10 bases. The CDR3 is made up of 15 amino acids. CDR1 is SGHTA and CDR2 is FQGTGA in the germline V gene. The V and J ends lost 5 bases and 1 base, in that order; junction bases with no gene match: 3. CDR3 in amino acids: CASSDGLAGTDTQYF. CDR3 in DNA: TGTGCCAGCAGCGATGGACTAGCGGGCACAGATACGCAGTATTTT.

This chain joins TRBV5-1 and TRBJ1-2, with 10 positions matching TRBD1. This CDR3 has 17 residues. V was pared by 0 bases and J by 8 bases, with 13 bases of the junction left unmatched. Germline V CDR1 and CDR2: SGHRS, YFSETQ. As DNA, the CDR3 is TGCGCCAGCAGCTTGGGGACAGGGGGTGTGAGAAGTGAAGGCTACACCTTC. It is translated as CASSLGTGGVRSEGYTF.

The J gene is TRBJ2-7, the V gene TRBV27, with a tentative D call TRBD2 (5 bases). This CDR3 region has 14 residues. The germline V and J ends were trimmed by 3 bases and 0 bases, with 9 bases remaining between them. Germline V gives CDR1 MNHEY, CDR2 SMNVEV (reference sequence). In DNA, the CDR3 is TGTGCCAGCAGTTTCGGGAAAAGCTCCTACGAGCAGTACTTC. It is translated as CASSFGKSSYEQYF.

CDR3 protein: CASISNFTGSTYEQYV. The CDR3 region has the DNA TGCGCCAGCATCTCGAATTTTACAGGGTCCACCTACGAGCAGTACGTC. The rearrangement joins TRBV23-1 to TRBJ2-7, with D perhaps TRBD1 (6 bases). TRBV23-1 is placed among ORFs of uncertain function. The germline V and J ends were trimmed by 7 bases and 2 bases, with 21 bases remaining between them. This CDR3 has 16 residues.

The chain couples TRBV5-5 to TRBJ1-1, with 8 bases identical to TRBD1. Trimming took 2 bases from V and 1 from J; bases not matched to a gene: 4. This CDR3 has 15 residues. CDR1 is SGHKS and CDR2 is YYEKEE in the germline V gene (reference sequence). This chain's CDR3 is CASSFTGGWNTEAFF. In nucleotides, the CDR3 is TGTGCCAGCAGCTTCACAGGGGGATGGAACACTGAAGCTTTCTTT.

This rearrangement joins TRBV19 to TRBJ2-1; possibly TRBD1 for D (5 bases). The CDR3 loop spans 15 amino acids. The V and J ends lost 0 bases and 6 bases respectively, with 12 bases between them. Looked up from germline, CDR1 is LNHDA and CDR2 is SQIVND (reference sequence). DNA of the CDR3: TGTGCCAGTAGTATAGATCCCCTCCAGGGCAATGAGCAGTTCTTC. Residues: CASSIDPLQGNEQFF. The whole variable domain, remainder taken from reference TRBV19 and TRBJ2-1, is DGGITQSPKYLFRKEGQNVTLSCEQNLNHDAMYWYRQDPGQGLRLIYYSQIVNDFQKGDIAEGYSVSREKKESFPLTVTSAQKNPTAFYLCASSIDPLQGNEQFFGPGTRLTVL.